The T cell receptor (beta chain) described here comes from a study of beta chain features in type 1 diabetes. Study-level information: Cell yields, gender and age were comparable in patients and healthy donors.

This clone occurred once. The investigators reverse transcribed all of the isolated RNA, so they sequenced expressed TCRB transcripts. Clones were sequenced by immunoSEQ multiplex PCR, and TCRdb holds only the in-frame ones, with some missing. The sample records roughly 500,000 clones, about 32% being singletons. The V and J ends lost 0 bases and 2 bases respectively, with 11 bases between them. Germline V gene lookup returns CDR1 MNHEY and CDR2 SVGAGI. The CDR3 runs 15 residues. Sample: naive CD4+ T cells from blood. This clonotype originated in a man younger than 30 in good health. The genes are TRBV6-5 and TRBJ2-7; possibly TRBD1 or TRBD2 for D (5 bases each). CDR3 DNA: TGTGCCAGCAGTTACTCGGGGACGGGGACCTACGAGCAGTACTTC. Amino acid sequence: CASSYSGTGTYEQYF.